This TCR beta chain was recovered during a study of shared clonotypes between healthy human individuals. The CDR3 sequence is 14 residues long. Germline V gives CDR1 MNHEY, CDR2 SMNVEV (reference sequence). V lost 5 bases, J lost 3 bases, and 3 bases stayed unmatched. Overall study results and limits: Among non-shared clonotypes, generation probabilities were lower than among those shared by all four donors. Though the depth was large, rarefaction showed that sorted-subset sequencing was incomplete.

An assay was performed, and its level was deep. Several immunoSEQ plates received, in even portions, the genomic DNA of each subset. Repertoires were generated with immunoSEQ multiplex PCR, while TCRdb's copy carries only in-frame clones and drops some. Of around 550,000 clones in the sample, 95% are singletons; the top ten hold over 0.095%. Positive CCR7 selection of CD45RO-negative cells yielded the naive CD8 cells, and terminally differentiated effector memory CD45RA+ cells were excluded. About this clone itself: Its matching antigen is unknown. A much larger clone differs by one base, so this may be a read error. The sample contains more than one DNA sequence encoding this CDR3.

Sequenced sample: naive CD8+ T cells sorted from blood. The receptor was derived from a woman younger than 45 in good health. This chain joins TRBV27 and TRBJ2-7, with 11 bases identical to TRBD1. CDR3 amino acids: CASSAGTGGYEQYF. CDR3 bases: TGTGCCAGCAGTGCCGGGACAGGGGGCTACGAGCAGTACTTC.